This TCR beta chain was recorded in a study of blood T cell repertoires in COVID-19. Overall study context: COVID-19 samples from acute and convalescent phases originated in the United States, Italy and Spain. The analysed material was cDNA or gDNA that came from T cells, B-cell-depleted T cells, or PBMCs.

In the case of this clone: An end of the junction differs from the germline gene, which may be a read error.

In the authors' workflow: By means of reference gene primer amplification, nucleated cell counts were estimated. Sequencing was performed with immunoSEQ multiplex PCR; in TCRdb, only in-frame clones are kept and a portion is missing. The DNA gave D and trimming, while V, J and clone size come from that table. The sample includes 150,000 to 200,000 clones, 80% to 85% of them seen just once. The origin of this receptor is a human donor with acute or convalescent COVID-19. The donor label of this sample is uncertain. Sequenced sample: peripheral blood.

The CDR3 DNA follows: TGTGCCAGCAGCTTAGAGCGGGGAGTAAGGGTTTTC. This translates into CASSLERGVRVF. The chain joins TRBV7-2 to TRBJ2-4; the match to TRBD2 covers 7 bases. CDR3 length: 12 residues. Germline V gene data show CDR1 as SGHTA and CDR2 as FQGNSA.